One TCR beta chain is described in this entry. Antigen specificity is unknown. An end of the junction differs from the germline gene, which may be a read error. The entry originates in a study of T cell responses to AZD1222 COVID-19 vaccine. The study's findings and limits: Repertoire sampling occurred only after the peak T cell response. Spike-wide vaccine-associated CD4 TCRs dominated at 160-218 and 743-854.

Germline V lookup: CDR1 SGHRS, CDR2 YFSETQ. The CDR3 length is 15 residues. The table came from immunoSEQ multiplex PCR; TCRdb's copy has only in-frame clones and leaves some out. Of about 140,000 clones in the sample, approximately 90% were seen once. Sequencing used peripheral blood, obtained 28 days after the second AZD1222 dose. The TCR was taken from an adult who received the AZD1222 COVID-19 vaccine. The chain couples TRBV5-1 to TRBJ2-7; D perhaps matches TRBD1 (6 bases). The CDR3 is CASSSRDTSSHEQYF. For the CDR3, the DNA is TGCGCCAGCAGCTCCCGGGACACCTCCTCCCACGAGCAGTACTTC.